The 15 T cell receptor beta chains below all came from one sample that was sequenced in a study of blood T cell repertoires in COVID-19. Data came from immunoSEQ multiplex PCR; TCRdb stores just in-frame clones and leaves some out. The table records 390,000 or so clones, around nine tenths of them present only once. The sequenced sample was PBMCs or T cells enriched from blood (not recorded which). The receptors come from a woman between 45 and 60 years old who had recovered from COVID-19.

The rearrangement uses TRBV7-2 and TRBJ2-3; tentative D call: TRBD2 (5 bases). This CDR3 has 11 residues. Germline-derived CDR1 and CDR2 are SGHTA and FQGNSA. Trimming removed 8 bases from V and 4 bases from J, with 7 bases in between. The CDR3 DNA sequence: TGTGCCAGCGGAGGAGCAGATACGCAGTATTTT. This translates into CASGGADTQYF.

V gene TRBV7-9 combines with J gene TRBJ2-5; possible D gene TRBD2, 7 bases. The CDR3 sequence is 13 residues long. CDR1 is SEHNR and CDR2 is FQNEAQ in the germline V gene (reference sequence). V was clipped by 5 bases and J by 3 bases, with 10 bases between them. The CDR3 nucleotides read TGTGCCAGCAGCGGGGGGGCAGAAGAGACCCAGTACTTC. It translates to CASSGGAEETQYF.

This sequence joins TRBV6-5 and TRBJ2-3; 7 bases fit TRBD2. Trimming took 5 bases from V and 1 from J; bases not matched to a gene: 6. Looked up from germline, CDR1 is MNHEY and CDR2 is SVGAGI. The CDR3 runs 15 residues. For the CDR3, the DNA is TGTGCCAGCAGTACCGGGACTACCCGCACAGATACGCAGTATTTT. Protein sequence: CASSTGTTRTDTQYF.

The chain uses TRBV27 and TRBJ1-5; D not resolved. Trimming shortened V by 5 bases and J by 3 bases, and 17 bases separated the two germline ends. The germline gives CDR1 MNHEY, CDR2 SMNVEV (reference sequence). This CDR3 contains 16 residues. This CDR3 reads CASSVIGSTYNQPQHF. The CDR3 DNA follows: TGTGCCAGCAGTGTAATTGGGAGCACCTACAATCAGCCCCAGCATTTT.

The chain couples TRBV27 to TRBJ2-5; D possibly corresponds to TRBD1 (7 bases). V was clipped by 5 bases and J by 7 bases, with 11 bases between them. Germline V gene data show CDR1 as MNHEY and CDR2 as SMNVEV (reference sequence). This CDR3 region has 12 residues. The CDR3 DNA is TGTGCCAGCAGTACCAGGGGGGCGACCCAGTACTTC. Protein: CASSTRGATQYF.

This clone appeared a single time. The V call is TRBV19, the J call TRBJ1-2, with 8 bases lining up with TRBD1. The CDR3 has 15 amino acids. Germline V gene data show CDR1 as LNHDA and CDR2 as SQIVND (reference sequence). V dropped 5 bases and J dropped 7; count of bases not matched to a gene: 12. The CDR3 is CASSLPGQASFGYTF. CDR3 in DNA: TGTGCCAGTAGTCTCCCGGGACAGGCCTCTTTTGGCTACACCTTC. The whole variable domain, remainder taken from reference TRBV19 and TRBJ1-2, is DGGITQSPKYLFRKEGQNVTLSCEQNLNHDAMYWYRQDPGQGLRLIYYSQIVNDFQKGDIAEGYSVSREKKESFPLTVTSAQKNPTAFYLCASSLPGQASFGYTFGSGTRLTVV.

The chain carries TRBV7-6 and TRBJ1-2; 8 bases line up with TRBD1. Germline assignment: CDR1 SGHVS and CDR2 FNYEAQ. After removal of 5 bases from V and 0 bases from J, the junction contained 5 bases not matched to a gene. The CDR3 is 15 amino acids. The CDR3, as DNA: TGTGCCAGCAGCCCCGGGACAGGACCTAACTATGGCTACACCTTC. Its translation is CASSPGTGPNYGYTF.

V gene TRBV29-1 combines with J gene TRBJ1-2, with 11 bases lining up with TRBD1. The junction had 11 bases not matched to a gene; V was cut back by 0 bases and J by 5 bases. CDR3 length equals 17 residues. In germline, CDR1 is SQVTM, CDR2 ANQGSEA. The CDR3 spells CSVEDLDRGPFNYGYTF. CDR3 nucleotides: TGCAGCGTTGAAGACCTGGACAGGGGGCCGTTTAATTATGGCTACACCTTC.

This CDR3 reads CASATGGDNQPQHF. The CDR3 DNA reads as TGTGCCAGCGCGACAGGGGGGGACAATCAGCCCCAGCATTTT. The V call is TRBV2, the J call TRBJ1-5, with TRBD1 identical over 9 bases. The CDR3 loop spans 14 amino acids. Germline V gene data show CDR1 as SNHLY and CDR2 as FYNNEI. The V segment lost 8 bases and the J segment 3 bases; nucleotides outside the gene matches: 5. The variable domain in full, with the rest retrieved from reference TRBV2 and TRBJ1-5, is EPEVTQTPSHQVTQMGQEVILRCVPISNHLYFYWYRQILGQKVEFLVSFYNNEISEKSEIFDDQFSVERPDGSNFTLKIRSTKLEDSAMYFCASATGGDNQPQHFGDGTRLSIL.

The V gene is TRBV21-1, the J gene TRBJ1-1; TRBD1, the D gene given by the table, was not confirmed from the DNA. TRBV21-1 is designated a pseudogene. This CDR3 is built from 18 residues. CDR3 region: CASSKETGTQWMNTEAFF. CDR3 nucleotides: TGTGCCAGCAGCAAAGAGACAGGGACTCAATGGATGAACACTGAAGCTTTCTTT.

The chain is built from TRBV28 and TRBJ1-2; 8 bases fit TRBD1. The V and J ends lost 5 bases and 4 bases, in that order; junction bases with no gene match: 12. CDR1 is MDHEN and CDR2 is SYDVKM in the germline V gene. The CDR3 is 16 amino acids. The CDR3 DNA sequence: TGTGCCAGCAGTGCCTTCCCGGACAGGGATGGCTATGGCTACACCTTC. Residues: CASSAFPDRDGYGYTF.

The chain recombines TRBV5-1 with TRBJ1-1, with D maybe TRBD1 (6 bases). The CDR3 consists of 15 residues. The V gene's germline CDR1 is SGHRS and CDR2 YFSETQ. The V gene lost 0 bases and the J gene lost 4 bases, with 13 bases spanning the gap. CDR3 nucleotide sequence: TGCGCCAGCAGCTTGGGAGACCGAGGGGGCACTGAAGCTTTCTTT. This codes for CASSLGDRGGTEAFF. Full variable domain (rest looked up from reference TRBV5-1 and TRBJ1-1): KAGVTQTPRYLIKTRGQQVTLSCSPISGHRSVSWYQQTPGQGLQFLFEYFSETQRNKGNFPGRFSGRQFSNSRSEMNVSTLELGDSALYLCASSLGDRGGTEAFFGQGTRLTVV.

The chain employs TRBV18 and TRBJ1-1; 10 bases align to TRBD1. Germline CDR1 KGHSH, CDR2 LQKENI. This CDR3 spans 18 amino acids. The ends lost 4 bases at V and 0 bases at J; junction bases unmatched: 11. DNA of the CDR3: TGTGCCAGCTCACACGTGACCGGGACAGGGGCGATGAACACTGAAGCTTTCTTT. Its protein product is CASSHVTGTGAMNTEAFF.

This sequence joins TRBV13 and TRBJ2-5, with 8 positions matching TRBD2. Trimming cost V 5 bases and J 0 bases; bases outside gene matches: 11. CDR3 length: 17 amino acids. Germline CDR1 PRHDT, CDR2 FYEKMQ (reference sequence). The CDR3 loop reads CASSPPAGGQNQETQYF. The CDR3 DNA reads TGTGCCAGCAGCCCCCCCGCGGGGGGCCAAAACCAAGAGACCCAGTACTTC. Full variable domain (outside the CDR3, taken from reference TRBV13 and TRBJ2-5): AAGVIQSPRHLIKEKRETATLKCYPIPRHDTVYWYQQGPGQDPQFLISFYEKMQSDKGSIPDRFSAQQFSDYHSELNMSSLELGDSALYFCASSPPAGGQNQETQYFGPGTRLLVL.

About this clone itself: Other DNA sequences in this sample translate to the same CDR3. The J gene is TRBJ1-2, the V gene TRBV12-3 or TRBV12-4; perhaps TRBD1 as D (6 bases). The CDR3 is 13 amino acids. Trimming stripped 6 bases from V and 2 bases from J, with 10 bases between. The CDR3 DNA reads TGTGCCAGCAGCCCAGACAGGAACTATGGCTACACCTTC. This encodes CASSPDRNYGYTF.